These 22 T cell receptor beta chains were sequenced from one sample in a study of shared clonotypes between healthy human individuals. Method: immunoSEQ multiplex PCR; TCRdb's copy keeps in-frame clones and lacks some. The sample has about 2.5 million clones; 80% to 95% are singletons. The sample taken for sequencing was naive CD4+ T cells from PBMCs. Regarding subset: CD45RA+ positively selected. Source of these receptors: a man younger than 30 in good health. Some clones in this sample may be carry-over from other donors' samples.

On this clone: A read error is possible here, since a much larger clone lies one base away. This rearrangement joins TRBV10-3 to TRBJ1-2; D might be TRBD1 (6 bases). Trimming stripped 3 bases from V and 8 bases from J, with 10 bases between. Germline lookup yields CDR1 ENHRY and CDR2 SYGVKD. The CDR3 spans 12 residues. The CDR3 DNA follows: TGTGCCATCAGTGAACAGGGTTGGGGCTACACCTTC. Translation gives CAISEQGWGYTF.

Worth noting for this clone: At the DNA level, this CDR3 is encoded by other sequences in the same sample as well. The gene calls are TRBV7-9 and TRBJ1-2; 8 bases line up with TRBD1. The CDR3 spans 13 residues. V lost 3 bases, J lost 8 bases, and 5 bases stayed unmatched. Germline CDR1 and CDR2: SEHNR and FQNEAQ (reference sequence). CDR3 DNA: TGTGCCAGCAGCTTGGACAGGGTTTACGGCTACACCTTC. Translation: CASSLDRVYGYTF.

The chain recombines TRBV9 with TRBJ2-3; unclear D gene. The germline V gene encodes CDR1 SGDLS and CDR2 YYNGEE. The CDR3 is made up of 15 amino acids. The V end lost 0 bases, the J end lost 2 bases, and 10 bases lay between the germline ends. The CDR3 is CASSVGRFPTDTQYF. In DNA, the CDR3 is TGTGCCAGCAGCGTAGGACGGTTTCCCACAGATACGCAGTATTTT.

With regard to this clone: This sample includes further DNA sequences coding for the same CDR3. V and J are TRBV30 and TRBJ1-1; no clear D gene. Germline values: CDR1 GTSNPN, CDR2 SVGIG (reference sequence). Between the trimmed V and J ends, which lost 0 bases and 5 bases, there was a span of 7 bases. The CDR3 has 12 residues. The CDR3 protein is CAWSVRGTEAFF. CDR3 in DNA: TGTGCCTGGAGTGTTCGGGGTACTGAAGCTTTCTTT.

This clone appeared once. The chain links TRBV19 to TRBJ1-5; D possibly corresponds to TRBD1 (6 bases). From germline, CDR1 is LNHDA and CDR2 SQIVND (reference sequence). Between the trimmed V and J ends, which lost 5 bases and 5 bases, there was a span of 10 bases. This CDR3 is built from 13 residues. CDR3 loop: CASSSGGYQPQHF. The CDR3 bases are TGTGCCAGTAGTTCGGGGGGCTATCAGCCCCAGCATTTT.

V gene TRBV6-6 combines with J gene TRBJ1-5; D unclear. Deletions cut 6 bases from V and 5 bases from J, with 17 bases between. The CDR3 runs to 15 residues. Germline CDR1 is MNHNY and CDR2 is SVGAGI (reference sequence). CDR3 sequence: CASRPYGRDDQPQHF. Here the CDR3 DNA reads TGTGCCAGCAGGCCGTACGGGAGGGATGATCAGCCCCAGCATTTT.

V is TRBV7-9 and J is TRBJ2-1; D gene unclear. The CDR3 consists of 13 residues. CDR1 and CDR2 from the germline V gene are SEHNR and FQNEAQ (reference sequence). Trimming stripped 1 base from V and 2 bases from J, with 3 bases between. The CDR3 DNA reads as TGTGCCAGCAGCTTAGGGACCTACAATGAGCAGTTCTTC. Protein sequence: CASSLGTYNEQFF.

The rearrangement joins TRBV27 to TRBJ2-7; possibly TRBD1 for D (6 bases). CDR1 is MNHEY and CDR2 is SMNVEV in the germline V gene (reference sequence). V was shortened by 4 bases and J by 8 bases, with 15 bases between the two germline ends. CDR3 size: 13 residues. CDR3 nucleotides: TGTGCCAGCAGTTCACTAGACAGGCCCAAGCAGTACTTC. Translation: CASSSLDRPKQYF.

The rearrangement joins TRBV7-9 to TRBJ1-2; D gene ambiguous. This CDR3 is built from 16 residues. Germline assignment: CDR1 SEHNR and CDR2 FQNEAQ (reference sequence). The V end lost 1 base, the J end lost 1 base, and 13 bases lay between the germline ends. CDR3 sequence reads: CASSLESRGINYGYTF. The CDR3 bases are TGTGCCAGCAGCTTAGAATCCCGGGGAATTAACTATGGCTACACCTTC.

On this clone itself: Other DNA sequences of this sample code for an identical CDR3. This chain uses TRBV28 with TRBJ2-5; D gene uncertain. There are 12 residues in the CDR3. Germline lookup yields CDR1 MDHEN and CDR2 SYDVKM. The V gene lost 3 bases and the J gene lost 5 bases, with 7 bases spanning the gap. The CDR3 sequence is CASSLTGETQYF. The CDR3 nucleotides read TGTGCCAGCAGTTTGACCGGGGAGACCCAGTACTTC.

This clone was recorded once. The sample has other DNA sequences that encode this CDR3 too. The DNA of the CDR3 is TGTGCCAGCAGCTTAACGGGGGGCCGCACTGAAGCTTTCTTT. This translates into CASSLTGGRTEAFF. The rearrangement uses TRBV7-3 and TRBJ1-1; D possibly corresponds to TRBD1 (6 bases). The germline V gene encodes CDR1 SGHTA and CDR2 FQGTGA. The CDR3 is made up of 14 amino acids. The V gene lost 0 bases and the J gene lost 4 bases, with 9 bases spanning the gap. Supplemented by reference TRBV7-3 and TRBJ1-1, the full variable domain reads GAGVSQTPSNKVTEKGKYVELRCDPISGHTALYWYRQSLGQGPEFLIYFQGTGAADDSGLPNDRFFAVRPEGSVSTLKIQRTERGDSAVYLCASSLTGGRTEAFFGQGTRLTVV.

The chain links TRBV5-1 to TRBJ1-3; D is unresolved. The germline V gene encodes CDR1 SGHRS and CDR2 YFSETQ. The ends were cut back, 4 bases at V and 2 bases at J, with 10 bases in the middle. CDR3 length: 14 residues. The CDR3 nucleotides read TGCGCCAGCAGCCAAAGCCTGACTGGAAACACCATATATTTT. Amino acids: CASSQSLTGNTIYF.

This rearrangement joins TRBV5-1 to TRBJ1-1; no reliable D call. Germline loops: CDR1 SGHRS, CDR2 YFSETQ. The germline V and J ends were trimmed by 3 bases and 13 bases, with 25 bases remaining between them. This CDR3 spans 15 amino acids. The CDR3 reads CASSSLPLRAGEVFF. The CDR3 DNA reads as TGCGCCAGCAGCTCCCTCCCTTTGCGGGCAGGTGAGGTTTTCTTT.

V is TRBV29-1 and J is TRBJ2-3; 7 bases are shared with TRBD2. CDR3 size: 13 residues. V shed 6 bases and J 6 bases; nucleotides not matched to a gene: 9. Germline CDR1 and CDR2: SQVTM and ANQGSEA. In DNA form, the CDR3 reads TGCAGCGTCGAGGGGCAGGGAGGGGATACGCAGTATTTT. Its protein product is CSVEGQGGDTQYF.

The genes are TRBV7-2 and TRBJ1-3; D might be TRBD1 (5 bases). Germline CDR1 reads SGHTA; CDR2 reads FQGNSA. CDR3 length: 14 residues. Trimming left V 6 bases short and J 0 bases short, with 9 bases between. The CDR3 here is CASSGTPSGNTIYF. For the CDR3, the DNA is TGTGCCAGCAGTGGGACGCCCTCTGGAAACACCATATATTTT. The whole variable domain, filled in from reference TRBV7-2 and TRBJ1-3, reads GAGVSQSPSNKVTEKGKDVELRCDPISGHTALYWYRQSLGQGLEFLIYFQGNSAPDKSGLPSDRFSAERTGGSVSTLTIQRTQQEDSAVYLCASSGTPSGNTIYFGEGSWLTVV.

This chain uses TRBV5-1 with TRBJ2-1; 12 nucleotides match TRBD2. CDR1 SGHRS and CDR2 YFSETQ come from the germline V gene. V dropped 2 bases and J dropped 7; count of bases not matched to a gene: 10. This CDR3 comprises 17 residues. The CDR3 region is CASSLPQLAGGPNEQFF. CDR3 DNA sequence: TGCGCCAGCAGCTTACCGCAACTAGCGGGAGGTCCGAATGAGCAGTTCTTC. The entire variable domain, with the rest obtained from reference TRBV5-1 and TRBJ2-1, is as follows: KAGVTQTPRYLIKTRGQQVTLSCSPISGHRSVSWYQQTPGQGLQFLFEYFSETQRNKGNFPGRFSGRQFSNSRSEMNVSTLELGDSALYLCASSLPQLAGGPNEQFFGPGTRLTVL.

This chain links TRBV18 with TRBJ2-1, with 11 positions matching TRBD1. Germline V gene sequence: CDR1 KGHSH, CDR2 LQKENI. The CDR3 extends over 16 amino acids. The ends lost 6 bases at V and 8 bases at J; junction bases unmatched: 12. The CDR3 spells CASSPNGTGGRDEQFF. CDR3 DNA sequence: TGTGCCAGCTCCCCTAACGGGACAGGGGGTCGGGATGAGCAGTTCTTC.

This chain links TRBV7-9 with TRBJ1-5; no firm D call. The CDR3 length is 15 residues. Germline V gene data show CDR1 as SEHNR and CDR2 as FQNEAQ (reference sequence). Trimming shortened V by 1 base and J by 1 base, and 8 bases separated the two germline ends. CDR3 sequence reads: CASSLGRESNQPQHF. In DNA, the CDR3 is TGTGCCAGCAGCTTAGGGAGGGAGAGCAATCAGCCCCAGCATTTT.

A remark on this clone: Other DNA sequences from this sample encode an identical CDR3 as well. The rearrangement links TRBV5-1 to TRBJ2-2; 9 bases are a match to TRBD1. Germline V gives CDR1 SGHRS, CDR2 YFSETQ. The CDR3 has 15 amino acids. V gave up 4 bases and J gave up 2 bases; unmatched junction bases: 3. In DNA, the CDR3 is TGCGCCAGCAGCGCGGGACAGGGAAACACCGGGGAGCTGTTTTTT. Encoded protein: CASSAGQGNTGELFF.

The chain carries TRBV19 and TRBJ1-1; 9 nucleotides agree with TRBD1. CDR1 and CDR2 from the germline V gene are LNHDA and SQIVND (reference sequence). The CDR3 covers 15 residues. With V trimmed by 6 bases and J by 5 bases, 10 bases remained unmatched. The CDR3 DNA follows: TGTGCCAGTAGCCCTAACAGGGGGCTGGTGACTGAAGCTTTCTTT. It encodes CASSPNRGLVTEAFF.

This clone has only one observation. V gene TRBV9 combines with J gene TRBJ2-5; D uncertain. The V and J ends lost 0 bases and 4 bases respectively, with 7 bases between them. The CDR3 contains 13 residues. From germline, CDR1 is SGDLS and CDR2 YYNGEE. Written as DNA, the CDR3 is TGTGCCAGCAGCGTAGTGGATAGAGAGACCCAGTACTTC. This encodes CASSVVDRETQYF.

The rearrangement links TRBV7-2 to TRBJ2-1; D unresolved. CDR3 length: 13 amino acids. The germline CDR1 and CDR2 sequences are SGHTA and FQGNSA. The V gene lost 1 base and the J gene lost 3 bases, with 4 bases spanning the gap. The CDR3 DNA is TGTGCCAGCAGCTTAGATCACTACAATGAGCAGTTCTTC. Residues: CASSLDHYNEQFF.